This T cell receptor (beta chain) was identified during a study of T-cell memory formation after mild COVID-19. Study findings and constraints: The study detected some responding clones in pre-infection memory, suggesting cross-reactive memory joined.

A word on this clonotype: What it binds is not known.

TCRdb re-called the 5' RACE reads with MiXCR, one entry per CDR3 protein. The table has 110,000 to 150,000 distinct CDR3 sequences, 11% to 15% seen once. This CDR3 has 13 residues. Germline loops: CDR1 MGHRA, CDR2 YSYEKL. V lost 3 bases to trimming and J lost 3 bases, with 6 bases between them. The chain carries TRBV4-1 and TRBJ1-5, with a tentative D call TRBD1 (6 bases). Source material: PBMCs or a T cell subset sorted from them (not recorded which). The sequence derives from an adult woman who had mild COVID-19 (a few samples of this study predate the infection). Cell type and time point are not known. The CDR3 DNA is TGCGCCAGCAGCCAGGGACACAATCAGCCCCAGCATTTT. This sequence encodes CASSQGHNQPQHF.